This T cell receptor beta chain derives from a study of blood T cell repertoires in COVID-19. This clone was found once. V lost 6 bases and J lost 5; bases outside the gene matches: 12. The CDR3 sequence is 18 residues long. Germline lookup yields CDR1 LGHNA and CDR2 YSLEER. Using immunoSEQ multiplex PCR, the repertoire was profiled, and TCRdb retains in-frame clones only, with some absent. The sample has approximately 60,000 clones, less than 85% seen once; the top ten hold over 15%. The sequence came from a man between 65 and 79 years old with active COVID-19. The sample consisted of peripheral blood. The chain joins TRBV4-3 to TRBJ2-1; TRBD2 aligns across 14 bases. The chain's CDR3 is CASSLLTSGRAADNEQFF. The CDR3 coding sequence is TGCGCCAGCAGTCTGTTGACTAGCGGGAGGGCCGCGGACAATGAGCAGTTCTTC.